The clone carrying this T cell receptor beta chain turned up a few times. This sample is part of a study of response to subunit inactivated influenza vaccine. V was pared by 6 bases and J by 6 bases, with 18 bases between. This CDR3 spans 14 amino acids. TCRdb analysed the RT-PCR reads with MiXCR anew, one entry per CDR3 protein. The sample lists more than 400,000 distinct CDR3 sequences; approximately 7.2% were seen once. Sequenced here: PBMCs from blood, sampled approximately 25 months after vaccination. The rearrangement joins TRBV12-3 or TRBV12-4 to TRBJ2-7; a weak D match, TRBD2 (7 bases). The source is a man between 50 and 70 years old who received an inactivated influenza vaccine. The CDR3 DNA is TGTGCCAGCAGCCCTACGTGGGGGGGGCCCGAGCAGTACTTC. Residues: CASSPTWGGPEQYF.